This TCR beta chain comes out of a study of blood T cell repertoires in COVID-19. Trimming removed 3 bases from V and 5 bases from J; junction bases left unmatched: 1. This CDR3 has 14 amino acids. Per the germline V gene, CDR1 is SGHTA and CDR2 is FQGTGA. Assay used: immunoSEQ multiplex PCR; TCRdb lists only in-frame clones, some missing. The sample has hundreds of thousands of clones, about 88% seen once. The clonotype comes from a man aged 55 to 70 with acute or convalescent COVID-19. Sequenced material: peripheral blood. The gene calls are TRBV7-3 and TRBJ2-1; 10 positions match TRBD2. DNA for the CDR3: TGTGCCAGCAGCTTCACTAGCGGGGACAATGAGCAGTTCTTC. This sequence encodes CASSFTSGDNEQFF.